Presented here are 6 T cell receptor beta chains from one specimen sequenced in a study of T cells in Graves' hyperthyroidism and ophthalmopathy. Researchers amplified the TCR beta CDR3 regions from RNA transcripts. A set of HTBI primers served as the primers for a first-round RT-PCR of the TCR CDR3. MiXCR, run by TCRdb on the multiplex PCR reads, gives a single entry per CDR3 protein. The repertoire holds 200,000 to 300,000 distinct CDR3 sequences, with around 24% as singletons. Sequenced: blood. These receptors came from a woman between 40 and 55 years old with Graves' ophthalmopathy.

This clonotype was seen repeatedly, ten times or more. This chain links TRBV7-6 with TRBJ1-1, with 8 bases aligning to TRBD1. Looked up from germline, CDR1 is SGHVS and CDR2 is FNYEAQ. The CDR3 runs to 15 residues. Trimming cost V 2 bases and J 5 bases; bases outside gene matches: 7. CDR3 nucleotides: TGTGCCAGCAGCTTAAGGCAGGGGGCGAGGACTGAAGCTTTCTTT. Translated: CASSLRQGARTEAFF.

This clonotype was counted at least ten times. The chain couples TRBV28 to TRBJ2-7; 8 nucleotides agree with TRBD1. Germline V gene sequence: CDR1 MDHEN, CDR2 SYDVKM. J was trimmed by 5 bases and V by 6 bases; bases with no gene match: 12. The CDR3 is made up of 15 amino acids. The DNA for the CDR3 is TGTGCCAGCAGGACAGGGGATTGGGGTCACGACGAGCAGTACTTC. This gives the protein CASRTGDWGHDEQYF.

This clonotype occurred many times. The chain recombines TRBV7-9 with TRBJ1-2, with D maybe TRBD1 (5 bases). The CDR3 is 15 amino acids. The V and J ends lost 4 bases and 2 bases respectively, with 14 bases between them. Per the germline V gene, CDR1 is SEHNR and CDR2 is FQNEAQ (reference sequence). The CDR3 sequence: CASSSNRRKNYGYTF. CDR3 coding DNA: TGTGCCAGCAGCTCTAACAGGAGGAAGAACTATGGCTACACCTTC.

There are many counts of this clonotype. V is TRBV2 and J is TRBJ2-7, with unresolved D. The CDR3 length is 12 residues. V was pared by 5 bases and J by 2 bases, with 7 bases between. CDR1 is SNHLY and CDR2 is FYNNEI in the germline V gene. DNA for the CDR3: TGTGCCAGCAGTAGTCGGACCTACGAGCAGTACTTC. It is translated as CASSSRTYEQYF.

This clonotype was observed many times. This rearrangement joins TRBV6-5 to TRBJ2-2; D not certain. Germline V gene lookup returns CDR1 MNHEY and CDR2 SVGAGI. The CDR3 covers 16 residues. The V end was cut by 0 bases, the J end by 4 bases, with 12 bases between. CDR3 sequence (DNA): TGTGCCAGCAGTTACTCTGCGCCGAGGAGCACCGGGGAGCTGTTTTTT. It codes for CASSYSAPRSTGELFF.

This clonotype appeared many times. The V gene is TRBV24-1, the J gene TRBJ2-7, with 8 bases that match TRBD2. The CDR3 has 16 residues. Germline V lookup: CDR1 KGHDR, CDR2 SFDVKD. V was pared by 2 bases and J by 4 bases, with 9 bases of the junction left unmatched. The CDR3 sequence: CATSDSGGRPPYEQYF. The CDR3 DNA follows: TGTGCCACCAGTGATTCCGGCGGGAGGCCCCCGTACGAGCAGTACTTC.